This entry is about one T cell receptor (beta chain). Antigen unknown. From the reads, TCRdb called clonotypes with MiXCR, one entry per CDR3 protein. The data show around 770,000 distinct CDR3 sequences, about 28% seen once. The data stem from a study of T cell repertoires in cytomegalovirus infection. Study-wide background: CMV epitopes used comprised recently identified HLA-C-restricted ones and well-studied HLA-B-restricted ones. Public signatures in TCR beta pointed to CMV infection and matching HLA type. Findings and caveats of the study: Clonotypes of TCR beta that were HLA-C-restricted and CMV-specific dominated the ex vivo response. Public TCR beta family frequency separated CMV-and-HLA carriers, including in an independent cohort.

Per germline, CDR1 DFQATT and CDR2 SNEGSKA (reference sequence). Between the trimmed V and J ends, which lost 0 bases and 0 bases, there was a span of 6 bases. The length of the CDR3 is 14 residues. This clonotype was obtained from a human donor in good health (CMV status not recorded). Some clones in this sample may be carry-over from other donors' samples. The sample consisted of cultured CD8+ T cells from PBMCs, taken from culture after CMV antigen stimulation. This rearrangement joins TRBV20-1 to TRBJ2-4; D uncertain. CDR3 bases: TGCAGTGCTAGAGATATGATAGCCAAAAACATTCAGTACTTC. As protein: CSARDMIAKNIQYF.